This T cell receptor beta chain was captured by sequencing in a study of beta chain features in type 1 diabetes. This clone was picked up a small number of times. Its antigen remains unidentified. cDNA synthesis used the whole RNA isolate, giving expressed TCRB sequences. Assay: immunoSEQ multiplex PCR; the TCRdb copy retains only in-frame clones and omits some. Of 860,000 or so clones listed, 15% to 20% are singletons. Regarding the study as a whole: Among type 1 diabetes patients, VDJ junctions had fewer insertions and more deletions.

With V trimmed by 10 bases and J by 3 bases, 10 bases remained unmatched. CDR1 and CDR2 from the germline V gene are SGHNT and YENEEA. The CDR3 has 15 amino acids. The source is a young woman in good health. Sequencing was performed on naive CD4+ T cells from blood. The rearrangement links TRBV11-3 to TRBJ2-3; 10 bases fit TRBD1. CDR3 sequence reads: CATLRDRGETDTQYF. The CDR3 DNA follows: TGTGCCACCCTCCGGGACAGGGGTGAAACAGATACGCAGTATTTT.